This T cell receptor (beta chain) derives from a study of vaccination and CD4 T cells after COVID-19. About the study: Culture controls were given either a CEFX pool, an HIV-1 Nef pool, or no peptide.

Regarding treatment: roughly 10-day PBMC culture with coronavirus spike peptide pools or control peptides (ViraFEST assay). CD4+ T cells of the unexposed donor were collected before the COVID-19 pandemic (2011-2018). Researchers reported culturing 2 million or so PBMCs per well with approximately 9.1 IU/ml IL-2 and approximately 10 ug/ml peptide pools. Cells received half-medium changes with fresh IL-2 medium on days 3 and 7. The Oncomine TCR Beta short-read assay was what sequenced the DNA obtained from cultured CD4+ T cells. It was cultured CD4+ T cells from which genomic DNA was extracted. TCRdb independently ran MiXCR on the PCR reads; one entry per CDR3 protein. The sample carries about 8,000 distinct CDR3 sequences, more than 35% recorded once. Germline-derived CDR1 and CDR2 are LNHDA and SQIVND (reference sequence). Trimming took off 2 bases at V and 0 bases at J, with 20 bases between the two ends. CDR3 length: 19 amino acids.

This clonotype was counted only a few times. Antigen unknown. The sample comprised CD4+ T cells from blood, cultured in vitro. This chain connects TRBV19 to TRBJ1-5, with D maybe TRBD1 (6 bases). This TCR derives from a human donor in good health. CDR3 protein: CASSIRRQGYFDSNQPQHF. The CDR3 region has the DNA TGTGCCAGTAGTATACGGAGGCAGGGGTACTTTGATAGCAATCAGCCCCAGCATTTT.